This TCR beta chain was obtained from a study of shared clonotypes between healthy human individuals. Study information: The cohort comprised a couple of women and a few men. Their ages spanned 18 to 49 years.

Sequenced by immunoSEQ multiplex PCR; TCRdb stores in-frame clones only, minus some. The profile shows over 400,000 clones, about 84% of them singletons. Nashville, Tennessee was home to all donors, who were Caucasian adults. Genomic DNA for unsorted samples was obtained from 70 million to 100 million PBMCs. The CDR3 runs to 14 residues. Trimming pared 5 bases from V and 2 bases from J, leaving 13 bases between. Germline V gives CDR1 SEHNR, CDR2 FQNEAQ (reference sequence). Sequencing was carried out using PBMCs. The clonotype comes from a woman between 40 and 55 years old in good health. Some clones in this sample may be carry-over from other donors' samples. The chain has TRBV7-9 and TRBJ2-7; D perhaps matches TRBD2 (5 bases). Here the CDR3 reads CASSPPGGTYEQYF. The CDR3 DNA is TGTGCCAGCAGCCCCCCCGGAGGCACCTACGAGCAGTACTTC.